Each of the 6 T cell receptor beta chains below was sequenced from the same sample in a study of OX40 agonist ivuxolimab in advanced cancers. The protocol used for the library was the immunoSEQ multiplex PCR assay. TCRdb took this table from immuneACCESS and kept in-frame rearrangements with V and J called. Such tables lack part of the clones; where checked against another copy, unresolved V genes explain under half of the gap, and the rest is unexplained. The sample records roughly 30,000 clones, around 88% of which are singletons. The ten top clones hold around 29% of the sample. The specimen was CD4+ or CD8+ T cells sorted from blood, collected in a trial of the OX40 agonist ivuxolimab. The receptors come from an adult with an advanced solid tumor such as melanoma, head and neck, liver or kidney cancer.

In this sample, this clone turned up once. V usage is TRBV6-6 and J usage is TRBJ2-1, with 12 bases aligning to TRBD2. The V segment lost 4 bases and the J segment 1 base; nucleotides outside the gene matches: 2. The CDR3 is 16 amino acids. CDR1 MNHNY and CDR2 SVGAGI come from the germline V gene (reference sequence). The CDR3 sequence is CASSLLAGGSYNEQFF. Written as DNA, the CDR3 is TGTGCCAGCAGTTTACTAGCGGGAGGATCCTACAATGAGCAGTTCTTC.

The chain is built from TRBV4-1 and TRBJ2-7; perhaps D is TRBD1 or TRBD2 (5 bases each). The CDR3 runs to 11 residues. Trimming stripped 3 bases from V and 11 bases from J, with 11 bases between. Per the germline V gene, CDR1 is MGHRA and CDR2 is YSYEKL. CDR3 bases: TGCGCCAGCAGCCAGGGACCATTAGAGTACTTC. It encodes CASSQGPLEYF.

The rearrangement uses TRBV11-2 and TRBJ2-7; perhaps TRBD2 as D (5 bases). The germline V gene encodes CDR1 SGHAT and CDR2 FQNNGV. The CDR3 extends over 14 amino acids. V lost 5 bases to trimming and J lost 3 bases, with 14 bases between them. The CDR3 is CASSRWQEGYEQYF. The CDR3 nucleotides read TGTGCCAGCAGCCGGTGGCAAGAGGGCTACGAGCAGTACTTC.

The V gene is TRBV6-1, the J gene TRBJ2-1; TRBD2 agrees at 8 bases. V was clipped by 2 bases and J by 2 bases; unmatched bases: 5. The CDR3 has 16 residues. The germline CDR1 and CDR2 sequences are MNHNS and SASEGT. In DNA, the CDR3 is TGTGCCAGCAGTGAAATCGGTAGCGGGACCTACAATGAGCAGTTCTTC. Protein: CASSEIGSGTYNEQFF.

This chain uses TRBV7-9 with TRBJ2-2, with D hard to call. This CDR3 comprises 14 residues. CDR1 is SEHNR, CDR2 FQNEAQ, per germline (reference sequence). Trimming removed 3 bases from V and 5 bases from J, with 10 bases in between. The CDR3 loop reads CASSFHGETGELFF. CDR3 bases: TGTGCCAGCAGCTTTCATGGGGAAACCGGGGAGCTGTTTTTT.

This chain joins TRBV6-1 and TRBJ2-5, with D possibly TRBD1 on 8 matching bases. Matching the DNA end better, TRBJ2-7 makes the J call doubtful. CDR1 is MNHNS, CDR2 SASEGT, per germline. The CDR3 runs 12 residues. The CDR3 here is CASIQGGYEQYF. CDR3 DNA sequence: TGTGCCAGCATACAGGGGGGGTACGAGCAGTACTTC.